This T cell receptor beta chain was identified in a study of blood T cell repertoires in COVID-19. Study summary: COVID-19 samples, acute and convalescent, were from the United States, Italy and Spain. Nucleic acid was either cDNA or gDNA, and it came from T cells, B-cell-depleted T cells, or PBMCs.

In the study's own analysis: Amplifying reference gene primers gave estimates of nucleated cell counts. The method was immunoSEQ multiplex PCR; TCRdb's version includes in-frame clones alone and lacks a portion of them. The DNA gave D and trimming, while V, J and clone size come from that table. The sample has tens of thousands of clones, 85% to 90% seen once. This CDR3 has 18 amino acids. CDR1 is MNHEY and CDR2 is SMNVEV in the germline V gene (reference sequence). The ends were cut back, 6 bases at V and 3 bases at J, with 23 bases in the middle. This chain links TRBV27 with TRBJ1-4, with D unresolved. The origin of this receptor is a man aged 45 to 65 with active COVID-19. The sequenced sample was peripheral blood. Here the CDR3 reads CASSRFGGPVLANEKLFF. The DNA for the CDR3 is TGTGCCAGCAGCCGCTTTGGTGGGCCGGTTTTGGCTAATGAAAAACTGTTTTTT.